There are many counts of the clone carrying this T cell receptor (beta chain). Its antigen remains unknown. Trimming cost V 4 bases and J 2 bases; bases outside gene matches: 7. The CDR3 length is 16 residues. Germline-derived CDR1 and CDR2 are LGHNA and YNFKEQ. This sample was taken from a study of identical twins. Broader study findings: The degree of excess twin sharing was weaker in beta out-of-frame sequences.

TCRdb fed the 5' RACE reads into MiXCR, producing one record per CDR3 protein. The table records 200,000 to 250,000 distinct CDR3 sequences, roughly 13% of them present only once. This sample was also put to use in a study of yellow fever vaccine responses in identical twins.

The J gene is TRBJ1-1, the V gene TRBV4-2, with TRBD1 identical over 10 bases. The specimen was memory (CD45RO+) T cells sorted from blood. The clonotype originates from a woman aged 18-30 years in good health. The CDR3 nucleotides read TGTGCCAGCAGCCGATTGGGACAGGGGAACAACACTGAAGCTTTCTTT. This encodes CASSRLGQGNNTEAFF.